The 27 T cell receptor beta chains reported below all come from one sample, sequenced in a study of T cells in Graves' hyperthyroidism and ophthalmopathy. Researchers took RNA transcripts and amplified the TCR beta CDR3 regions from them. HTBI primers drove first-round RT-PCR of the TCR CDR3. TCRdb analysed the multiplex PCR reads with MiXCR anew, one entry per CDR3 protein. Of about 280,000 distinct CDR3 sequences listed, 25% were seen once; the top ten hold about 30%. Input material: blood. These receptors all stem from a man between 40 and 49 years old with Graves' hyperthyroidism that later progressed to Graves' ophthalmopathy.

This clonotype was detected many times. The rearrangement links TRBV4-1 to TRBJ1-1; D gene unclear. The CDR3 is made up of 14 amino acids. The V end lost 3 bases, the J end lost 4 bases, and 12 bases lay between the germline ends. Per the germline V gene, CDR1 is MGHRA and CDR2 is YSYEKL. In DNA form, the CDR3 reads TGCGCCAGCAGCCAGATCATCTATGGCACTGAAGCTTTCTTT. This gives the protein CASSQIIYGTEAFF.

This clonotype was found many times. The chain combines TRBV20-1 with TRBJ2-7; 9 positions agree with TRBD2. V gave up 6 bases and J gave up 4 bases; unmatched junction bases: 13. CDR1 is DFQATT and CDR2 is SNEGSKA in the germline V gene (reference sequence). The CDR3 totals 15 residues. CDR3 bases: TGCAGTGCAAAGCGGCCTCTAGCGGGACAGTACGAGCAGTACTTC. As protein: CSAKRPLAGQYEQYF.

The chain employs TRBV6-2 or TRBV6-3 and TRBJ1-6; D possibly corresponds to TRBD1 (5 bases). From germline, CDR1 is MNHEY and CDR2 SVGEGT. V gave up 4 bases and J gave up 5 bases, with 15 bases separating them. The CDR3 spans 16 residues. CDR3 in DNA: TGTGCCAGCAGTTTCGAGCAGGGAGGCAATAATTCACCCCTCCACTTT. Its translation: CASSFEQGGNNSPLHF.

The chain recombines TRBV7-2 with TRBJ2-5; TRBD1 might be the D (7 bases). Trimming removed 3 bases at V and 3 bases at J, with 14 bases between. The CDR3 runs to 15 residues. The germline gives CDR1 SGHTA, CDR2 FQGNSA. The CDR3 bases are TGTGCCAGCAGCTTGCAGGGGGGAGAGGAAGAGACCCAGTACTTC. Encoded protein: CASSLQGGEEETQYF.

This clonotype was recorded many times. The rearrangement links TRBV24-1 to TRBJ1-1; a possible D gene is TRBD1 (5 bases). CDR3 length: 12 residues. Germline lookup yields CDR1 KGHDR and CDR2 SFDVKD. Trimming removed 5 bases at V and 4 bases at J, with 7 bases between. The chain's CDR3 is CATSGQGTEAFF. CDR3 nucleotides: TGTGCCACCAGTGGGCAGGGCACTGAAGCTTTCTTT.

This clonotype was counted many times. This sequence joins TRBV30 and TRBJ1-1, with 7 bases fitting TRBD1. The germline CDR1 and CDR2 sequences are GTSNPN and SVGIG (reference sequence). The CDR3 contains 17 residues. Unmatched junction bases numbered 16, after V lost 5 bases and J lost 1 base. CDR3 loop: CAWVTGVSGWGNTEAFF. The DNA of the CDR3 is TGTGCCTGGGTAACAGGGGTTTCGGGGTGGGGGAACACTGAAGCTTTCTTT.

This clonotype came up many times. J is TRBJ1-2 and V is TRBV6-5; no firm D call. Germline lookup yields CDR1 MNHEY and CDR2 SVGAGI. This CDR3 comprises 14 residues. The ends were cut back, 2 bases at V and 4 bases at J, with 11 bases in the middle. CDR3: CASSYGGRPYGYTF. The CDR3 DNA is TGTGCCAGCAGTTACGGTGGCAGACCCTATGGCTACACCTTC.

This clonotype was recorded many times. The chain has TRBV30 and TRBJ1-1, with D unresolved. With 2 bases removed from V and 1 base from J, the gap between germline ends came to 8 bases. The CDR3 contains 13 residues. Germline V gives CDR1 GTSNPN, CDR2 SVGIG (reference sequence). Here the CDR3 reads CAWSRRKNTEAFF. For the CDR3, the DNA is TGTGCCTGGAGTCGGCGGAAGAACACTGAAGCTTTCTTT.

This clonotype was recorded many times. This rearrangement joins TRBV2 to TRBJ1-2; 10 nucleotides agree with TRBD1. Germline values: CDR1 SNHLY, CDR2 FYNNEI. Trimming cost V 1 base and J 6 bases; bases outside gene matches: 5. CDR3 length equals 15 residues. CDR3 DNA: TGTGCCAGCAGTGAAGTAGGGACAGGGGCTCATGGCTACACCTTC. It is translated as CASSEVGTGAHGYTF.

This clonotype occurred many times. The CDR3 protein is CATSDFGGQPQHF. In DNA, the CDR3 is TGTGCCACCAGTGATTTTGGGGGTCAGCCCCAGCATTTT. J is TRBJ1-5 and V is TRBV24-1; D is possibly TRBD1 (5 bases). This CDR3 has 13 amino acids. Trimming shortened V by 1 base and J by 6 bases, and 6 bases separated the two germline ends. Germline CDR1 KGHDR, CDR2 SFDVKD.

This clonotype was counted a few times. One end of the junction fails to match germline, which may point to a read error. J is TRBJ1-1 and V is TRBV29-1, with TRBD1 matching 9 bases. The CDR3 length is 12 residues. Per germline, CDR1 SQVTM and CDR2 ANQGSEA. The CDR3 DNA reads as TGCAGCGCTCGGGACAGGGAAACTGAAGCTTCCTTT. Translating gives CSARDRETEASF.

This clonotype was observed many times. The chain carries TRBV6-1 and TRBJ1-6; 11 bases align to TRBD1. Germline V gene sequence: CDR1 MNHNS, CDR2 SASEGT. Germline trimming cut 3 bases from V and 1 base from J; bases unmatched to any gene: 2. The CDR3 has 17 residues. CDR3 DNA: TGTGCCAGCAGTGACAGGGACAGGGGGTCCTATAATTCACCCCTCCACTTT. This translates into CASSDRDRGSYNSPLHF.

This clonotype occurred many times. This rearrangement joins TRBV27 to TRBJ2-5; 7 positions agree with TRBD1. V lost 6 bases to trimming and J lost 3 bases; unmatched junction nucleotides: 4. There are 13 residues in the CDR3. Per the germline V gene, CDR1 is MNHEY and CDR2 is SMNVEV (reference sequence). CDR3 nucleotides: TGTGCCAGCAGGGGGACAGCAGAAGAGACCCAGTACTTC. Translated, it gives CASRGTAEETQYF.

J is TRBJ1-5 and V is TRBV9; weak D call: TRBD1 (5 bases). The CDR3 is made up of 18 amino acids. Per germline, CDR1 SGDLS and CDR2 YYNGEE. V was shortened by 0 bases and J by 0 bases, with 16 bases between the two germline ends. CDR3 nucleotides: TGTGCCAGCAGCGTAGCTGGGGGATCGATCCATAGCAATCAGCCCCAGCATTTT. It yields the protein CASSVAGGSIHSNQPQHF.

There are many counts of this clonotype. CDR3 loop: CASSEFGGSRYEQYF. CDR3 coding DNA: TGTGCCAGCAGTGAATTTGGTGGGAGCAGATACGAGCAGTACTTC. The chain carries TRBV2 and TRBJ2-7, with TRBD2 as a possible D gene (5 bases). CDR3 length: 15 amino acids. The germline V gene has CDR1 SNHLY and CDR2 FYNNEI. V gave up 2 bases and J gave up 4 bases, with 15 bases separating them.

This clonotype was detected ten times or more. This CDR3 reads CSARPGQGGKNIQYF. DNA of the CDR3: TGCAGTGCTAGACCAGGACAGGGGGGCAAAAACATTCAGTACTTC. The chain is built from TRBV20-1 and TRBJ2-4; 10 nucleotides agree with TRBD1. The CDR3 is 15 amino acids. V shed 2 bases, J shed 3 bases, and the junction held 4 bases outside the gene matches. CDR1 is DFQATT and CDR2 is SNEGSKA in the germline V gene (reference sequence).

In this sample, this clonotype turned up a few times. The CDR3: CASSQPGTNQPQHF. The CDR3 DNA reads TGTGCCAGCAGCCAACCAGGGACAAATCAGCCCCAGCATTTT. The V gene is TRBV28, the J gene TRBJ1-5; D is perhaps TRBD1 (6 bases). Per the germline V gene, CDR1 is MDHEN and CDR2 is SYDVKM. Trimming removed 6 bases at V and 4 bases at J, with 13 bases between. The CDR3 runs 14 residues.

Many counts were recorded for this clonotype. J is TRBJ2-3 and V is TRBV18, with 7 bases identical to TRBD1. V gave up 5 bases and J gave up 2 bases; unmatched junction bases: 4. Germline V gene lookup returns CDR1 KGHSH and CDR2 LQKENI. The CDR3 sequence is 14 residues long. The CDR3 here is CASSAQGSTDTQYF. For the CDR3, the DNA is TGTGCCAGCTCAGCACAGGGGTCCACAGATACGCAGTATTTT.

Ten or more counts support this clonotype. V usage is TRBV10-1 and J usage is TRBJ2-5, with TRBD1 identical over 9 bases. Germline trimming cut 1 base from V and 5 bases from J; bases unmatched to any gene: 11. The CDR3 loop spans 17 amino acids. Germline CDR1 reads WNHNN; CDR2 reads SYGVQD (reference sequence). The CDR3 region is CASSELLRDRVGETQYF. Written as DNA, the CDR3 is TGCGCCAGCAGTGAGTTGCTCCGGGACAGGGTCGGGGAGACCCAGTACTTC.

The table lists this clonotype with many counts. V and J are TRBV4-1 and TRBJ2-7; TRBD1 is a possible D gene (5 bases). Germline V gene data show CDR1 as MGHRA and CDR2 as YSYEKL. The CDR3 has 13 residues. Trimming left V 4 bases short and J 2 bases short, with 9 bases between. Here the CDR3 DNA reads TGCGCCAGCAGCCCCGGACATACCTACGAGCAGTACTTC. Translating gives CASSPGHTYEQYF.

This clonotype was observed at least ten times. CDR3 sequence: CASSVFRGETQYF. CDR3 in DNA: TGTGCCAGCAGCGTCTTTCGTGGGGAGACCCAGTACTTC. V is TRBV7-3 and J is TRBJ2-5, with D unclear. In germline, CDR1 is SGHTA, CDR2 FQGTGA. The CDR3 has 13 amino acids. V dropped 5 bases and J dropped 5 bases, with 12 bases sitting between them.

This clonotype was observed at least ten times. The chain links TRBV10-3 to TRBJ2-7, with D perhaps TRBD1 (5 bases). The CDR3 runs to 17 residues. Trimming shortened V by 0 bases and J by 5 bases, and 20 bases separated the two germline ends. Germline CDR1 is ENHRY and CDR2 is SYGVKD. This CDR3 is CAISESKVPGSNDEQYF. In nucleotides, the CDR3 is TGTGCCATCAGTGAGTCGAAGGTGCCAGGGTCAAATGACGAGCAGTACTTC.

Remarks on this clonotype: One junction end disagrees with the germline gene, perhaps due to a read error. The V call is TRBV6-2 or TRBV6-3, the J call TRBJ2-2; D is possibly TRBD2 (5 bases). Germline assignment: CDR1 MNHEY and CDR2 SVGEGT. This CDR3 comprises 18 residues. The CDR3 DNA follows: TGTGCCTGCAGTTACGAACACCTAAGGAGGACCAACACCGGGGAGCTGTTTTTT. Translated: CACSYEHLRRTNTGELFF.

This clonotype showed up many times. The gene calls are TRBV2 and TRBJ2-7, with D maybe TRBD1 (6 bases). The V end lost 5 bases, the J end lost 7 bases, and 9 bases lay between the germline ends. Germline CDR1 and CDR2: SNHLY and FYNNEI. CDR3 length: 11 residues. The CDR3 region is CASSTTGEQYF. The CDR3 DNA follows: TGTGCCAGCAGTACTACAGGGGAGCAGTACTTC. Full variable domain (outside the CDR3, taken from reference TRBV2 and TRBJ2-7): EPEVTQTPSHQVTQMGQEVILRCVPISNHLYFYWYRQILGQKVEFLVSFYNNEISEKSEIFDDQFSVERPDGSNFTLKIRSTKLEDSAMYFCASSTTGEQYFGPGTRLTVT.

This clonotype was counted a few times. Here the CDR3 reads CASSARLLAGEGTQYF. CDR3 bases: TGTGCCAGCAGCGCCCGCCTTCTGGCGGGAGAAGGGACCCAGTACTTC. The rearrangement uses TRBV7-2 and TRBJ2-5; 7 bases map to TRBD2. The CDR3 loop spans 16 amino acids. After removal of 5 bases from V and 7 bases from J, the junction contained 16 bases not matched to a gene. Germline V CDR1 and CDR2: SGHTA, FQGNSA.

Here the CDR3 DNA reads TGCAGCGTTAAGGGGGACAATAAAGGTCGTGGGACCTACGAGCAGTACTTC. Its protein product is CSVKGDNKGRGTYEQYF. V usage is TRBV29-1 and J usage is TRBJ2-7, with D possibly matching TRBD1 (6 bases). Germline loops: CDR1 SQVTM, CDR2 ANQGSEA. V was shortened by 5 bases and J by 2 bases, with 25 bases between the two germline ends. The CDR3 is 17 residues long.

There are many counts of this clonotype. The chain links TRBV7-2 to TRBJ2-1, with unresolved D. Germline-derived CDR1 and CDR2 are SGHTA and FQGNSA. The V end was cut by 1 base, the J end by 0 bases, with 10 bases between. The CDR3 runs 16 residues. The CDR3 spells CASSLEGRSSYNEQFF. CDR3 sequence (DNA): TGTGCCAGCAGCTTAGAGGGCAGGAGCTCCTACAATGAGCAGTTCTTC.